This TCR beta chain was captured by sequencing in a study of T cell responses to AZD1222 COVID-19 vaccine. Study overall: Pooled in the analysis were second doses at about 4 or about 12 weeks.

Study-wide results and limits: At study baseline, merely several AZD1222 recipients were seropositive. Females made up more of the donors, who were largely white British, and clonal diversity may have come out too low. Vaccine-associated CD4 TCRs spanned spike, dominant at 160-218 and 743-854.

Repertoires were generated with immunoSEQ multiplex PCR, while TCRdb's copy carries only in-frame clones and drops some. The sample has about 110,000 clones, roughly four fifths seen once. Concerning this clone: Its antigen remains unidentified.

Germline V gene lookup returns CDR1 MNHEY and CDR2 SVGEGT. The V gene end was trimmed by 2 bases and the J gene end by 0 bases; junction bases not matched to a gene: 5. CDR3 size: 17 residues. The receptor comes from an adult in good health. The chain links TRBV6-2 or TRBV6-3 to TRBJ1-5; 9 bases map to TRBD1. This specimen was peripheral blood, taken on day 0 of AZD1222 vaccination. The CDR3 DNA sequence: TGTGCCAGCAGTTACCTACAGGGGGCGACTAGCAATCAGCCCCAGCATTTT. Translation gives CASSYLQGATSNQPQHF.